These 25 T cell receptor beta chains originate from one sample sequenced in a study of blood T cell repertoires in COVID-19. The data were produced by immunoSEQ multiplex PCR, yet TCRdb's version contains in-frame clones alone and is incomplete. The sample holds 140,000 or so clones, roughly 83% seen once. Sequencing input: PBMCs or T cells enriched from blood (not recorded which). The receptors stem from a man in his forties or fifties who had recovered from COVID-19.

The CDR3 bases are TGTGCCAGCAGCTTTTATCAGGGGTCGGGTGAAAAACTGTTTTTT. It translates to CASSFYQGSGEKLFF. This sequence joins TRBV5-4 and TRBJ1-4, with a possible D match to TRBD1 (6 bases). The germline gives CDR1 SGHNT, CDR2 YYREEE (reference sequence). The V gene lost 2 bases and the J gene lost 7 bases, with 15 bases spanning the gap. This CDR3 has 15 amino acids.

CDR3 loop: CASSGFGTGGDYEQYF. CDR3 bases: TGTGCCAGCAGTGGGTTTGGCACAGGGGGTGACTACGAGCAGTACTTC. The chain uses TRBV2 and TRBJ2-7, with 8 bases aligning to TRBD1. Per germline, CDR1 SNHLY and CDR2 FYNNEI. The CDR3 extends over 16 amino acids. V lost 4 bases and J lost 3; bases outside the gene matches: 11.

This chain links TRBV24-1 with TRBJ1-1; 7 bases fit TRBD1. The V gene end was trimmed by 4 bases and the J gene end by 8 bases; junction bases not matched to a gene: 3. The CDR3 spans 12 residues. The V gene's germline CDR1 is KGHDR and CDR2 SFDVKD. CDR3 DNA: TGTGCCACCAGTGACCTGACAGGGGAAGCTTTCTTT. This translates into CATSDLTGEAFF.

V and J are TRBV5-6 and TRBJ1-3, with D unresolved. Germline CDR1 and CDR2: SGHDT and YYEEEE. V shed 0 bases and J shed 0 bases, with 4 bases lying between them. The CDR3 is made up of 14 amino acids. The CDR3 DNA reads TGTGCCAGCAGCTTGGTCAGCTCTGGAAACACCATATATTTT. Amino acid sequence: CASSLVSSGNTIYF.

This clone showed up just a few times. V and J are TRBV7-3 and TRBJ2-2; 10 bases match TRBD1. CDR1 and CDR2 from the germline V gene are SGHTA and FQGTGA. After removal of 5 bases from V and 6 bases from J, the junction contained 6 bases not matched to a gene. This CDR3 has 15 residues. This CDR3 is CASSPDRGQAGELFF. The CDR3 DNA reads TGTGCCAGCAGCCCAGACAGGGGGCAGGCCGGGGAGCTGTTTTTT.

This chain connects TRBV7-3 to TRBJ2-3; D is possibly TRBD1 (5 bases). Trimming left V 5 bases short and J 0 bases short, with 9 bases between. The CDR3 is 14 residues long. Looked up from germline, CDR1 is SGHTA and CDR2 is FQGTGA. The CDR3 region is CASSLTASTDTQYF. CDR3 DNA sequence: TGTGCCAGCAGCCTGACAGCTAGCACAGATACGCAGTATTTT.

V is TRBV19 and J is TRBJ1-6; D is undetermined. V was cut by 9 bases and J by 10 bases, with 19 bases left in between. This CDR3 comprises 14 residues. Germline-derived CDR1 and CDR2 are LNHDA and SQIVND (reference sequence). CDR3 amino acids: CASRETFTGSPLHF. CDR3 nucleotide sequence: TGTGCCAGCCGAGAGACGTTCACGGGATCACCCCTCCACTTT.

This clone was detected once. This rearrangement joins TRBV7-8 to TRBJ1-4; 7 bases agree with TRBD1. The CDR3 extends over 16 amino acids. J was trimmed by 5 bases and V by 1 base; bases with no gene match: 7. Looked up from germline, CDR1 is SGHVS and CDR2 is FQNEAQ. CDR3 sequence: CASSLGIQTGNEKLFF. The CDR3 nucleotides read TGTGCCAGCAGCTTAGGGATACAGACAGGGAATGAAAAACTGTTTTTT.

The chain carries TRBV6-5 and TRBJ1-2; TRBD1 might be the D (5 bases). With 2 bases removed from V and 6 bases from J, the gap between germline ends came to 16 bases. This CDR3 comprises 15 residues. The germline V gene has CDR1 MNHEY and CDR2 SVGAGI. The CDR3 region has the DNA TGTGCCAGCAGTTACGTCCCCGTGGGGCTACATGGCTACACCTTC. This gives the protein CASSYVPVGLHGYTF.

The count of this clone is one. The chain joins TRBV6-5 to TRBJ2-3; the match to TRBD1 covers 8 bases. The CDR3 spans 14 residues. Germline V gene data show CDR1 as MNHEY and CDR2 as SVGAGI. Losses at the gene ends were 7 bases for V and 3 bases for J; bases not matched to a gene: 6. In DNA form, the CDR3 reads TGTGCCAGCAATAAGGACAGGGTAACAGATACGCAGTATTTT. Translation gives CASNKDRVTDTQYF.

Turning to this clone: Other nucleotide sequences from this sample produce the same CDR3. The chain employs TRBV24-1 and TRBJ1-5; no reliable D call. Germline V gives CDR1 KGHDR, CDR2 SFDVKD. The length of the CDR3 is 14 residues. V gave up 2 bases and J gave up 0 bases, with 4 bases separating them. The CDR3: CATSDSGSNQPQHF. The CDR3 coding sequence is TGTGCCACCAGTGATTCCGGTAGCAATCAGCCCCAGCATTTT.

V and J are TRBV2 and TRBJ1-5, with D uncertain. The V gene's germline CDR1 is SNHLY and CDR2 FYNNEI. This CDR3 is built from 12 residues. Trimming took 8 bases from V and 6 from J, leaving 11 bases between them. The CDR3 loop is CASGEYAQPQHF. CDR3 nucleotide sequence: TGTGCCAGCGGGGAGTACGCTCAGCCCCAGCATTTT. The entire variable domain, with the rest obtained from reference TRBV2 and TRBJ1-5, is as follows: EPEVTQTPSHQVTQMGQEVILRCVPISNHLYFYWYRQILGQKVEFLVSFYNNEISEKSEIFDDQFSVERPDGSNFTLKIRSTKLEDSAMYFCASGEYAQPQHFGDGTRLSIL.

There are a few counts of this clone. The V and J genes are TRBV19 and TRBJ2-1; D gene ambiguous. The V end was cut by 4 bases, the J end by 4 bases, with 11 bases between. The CDR3 is 14 amino acids. Looked up from germline, CDR1 is LNHDA and CDR2 is SQIVND (reference sequence). In DNA, the CDR3 is TGTGCCAGTAGTACGCCACAGATATACAATGAGCAGTTCTTC. Amino acid sequence: CASSTPQIYNEQFF. Filled out from reference TRBV19 and TRBJ2-1, the complete variable domain reads DGGITQSPKYLFRKEGQNVTLSCEQNLNHDAMYWYRQDPGQGLRLIYYSQIVNDFQKGDIAEGYSVSREKKESFPLTVTSAQKNPTAFYLCASSTPQIYNEQFFGPGTRLTVL.

The gene calls are TRBV14 and TRBJ1-1; 10 positions agree with TRBD1. The CDR3 runs to 13 residues. The V and J ends lost 2 bases and 7 bases, in that order; junction bases with no gene match: 1. Germline values: CDR1 SGHDN, CDR2 FVKESK. Here the CDR3 DNA reads TGTGCCAGCAGCCAACGGACAGGGGGTGAAGCTTTCTTT. Translation: CASSQRTGGEAFF.

CDR3 in amino acids: CASSLNGAGELFF. In DNA, the CDR3 is TGTGCCAGCAGCTTAAACGGGGCCGGGGAGCTGTTTTTT. V gene TRBV7-3 combines with J gene TRBJ2-2, with a tentative D call TRBD2 (5 bases). V lost 1 base and J lost 6, with 6 bases in between. The CDR3 runs to 13 residues. Germline CDR1 reads SGHTA; CDR2 reads FQGTGA.

The chain joins TRBV5-6 to TRBJ1-2; TRBD1 agrees at 10 bases. CDR1 is SGHDT and CDR2 is YYEEEE in the germline V gene. Trimming at V came to 5 bases and at J to 5 bases, leaving 12 bases not matched to a gene. The CDR3 is 16 residues long. The CDR3 is CASSRRVPDRGYGYTF. CDR3 DNA sequence: TGTGCCAGCAGTCGCCGGGTTCCGGACAGGGGGTATGGCTACACCTTC.

On this clone itself: A read error may account for a junction end that differs from germline. The V gene is TRBV7-7, the J gene TRBJ2-5; 11 nucleotides agree with TRBD2. Per the germline V gene, CDR1 is SSHAT and CDR2 is FNYEAQ (reference sequence). The CDR3 has 15 amino acids. The CDR3 DNA is TGTGCTAGCAGCCTGTTAGCGGGGGGGCCGGAGACCCAGTACTTC. Translation: CASSLLAGGPETQYF. The full variable domain, with the rest looked up from reference TRBV7-7 and TRBJ2-5, is GAGVSQSPRYKVTKRGQDVTLRCDPISSHATLYWYQQALGQGPEFLTYFNYEAQPDKSGLPSDRFSAERPEGSISTLTIQRTEQRDSAMYRCASSLLAGGPETQYFGPGTRLLVL.

This sequence joins TRBV24-1 and TRBJ1-2; 8 bases are shared with TRBD1. Germline CDR1 reads KGHDR; CDR2 reads SFDVKD. V lost 2 bases and J lost 2; bases outside the gene matches: 12. The CDR3 runs to 18 residues. CDR3 nucleotide sequence: TGTGCCACCAGTGATTCCAGACCCGGGACAGGAAGGAACTATGGCTACACCTTC. This gives the protein CATSDSRPGTGRNYGYTF.

V is TRBV6-2 or TRBV6-3 and J is TRBJ2-7; 8 bases match TRBD1. The CDR3 has 15 residues. Germline-derived CDR1 and CDR2 are MNHEY and SVGEGT. Trimming cost V 5 bases and J 7 bases; bases outside gene matches: 13. CDR3 sequence reads: CASSALTGGSREQYF. The CDR3 bases are TGTGCCAGCAGTGCCCTAACAGGGGGATCGCGAGAGCAGTACTTC.

The rearrangement uses TRBV30 and TRBJ1-3; 7 bases line up with TRBD1. The CDR3 spans 16 residues. V was pared by 1 base and J by 4 bases, with 10 bases of the junction left unmatched. Germline-derived CDR1 and CDR2 are GTSNPN and SVGIG (reference sequence). The CDR3 loop reads CAWSAPWTGPGNTIYF. As DNA, the CDR3 is TGTGCCTGGAGTGCTCCCTGGACAGGTCCCGGAAACACCATATATTTT.

The gene calls are TRBV20-1 and TRBJ2-1; 7 bases match TRBD2. CDR1 and CDR2 (germline): DFQATT, SNEGSKA (reference sequence). The trim removed 3 bases at V and 4 bases at J, leaving 6 bases unmatched. The CDR3 is 14 amino acids. CDR3 in DNA: TGCAGTGCTAGTCGACCTAGCGGATACAATGAGCAGTTCTTC. Translation gives CSASRPSGYNEQFF.

The CDR3 DNA follows: TGTGCCAGCGCGGGACTTACGGTAGGGGACACTGAAGCTTTCTTT. Amino acid sequence: CASAGLTVGDTEAFF. The chain uses TRBV27 and TRBJ1-1, with D possibly TRBD1 on 5 matching bases. The CDR3 consists of 15 residues. Germline CDR1 and CDR2: MNHEY and SMNVEV (reference sequence). V lost 8 bases to trimming and J lost 3 bases, with 19 bases between them.

The chain couples TRBV19 to TRBJ1-5, with D uncertain. Per germline, CDR1 LNHDA and CDR2 SQIVND (reference sequence). The CDR3 runs to 19 residues. Trimming removed 5 bases at V and 3 bases at J, with 26 bases between. CDR3 sequence reads: CASSPFLRDNVFFNQPQHF. DNA for the CDR3: TGTGCCAGTAGTCCGTTCCTCAGAGACAACGTCTTCTTCAATCAGCCCCAGCATTTT.

This clone was recorded a few times. This chain connects TRBV2 to TRBJ1-5; D is possibly TRBD1 (6 bases). V was trimmed by 4 bases and J by 0 bases, leaving 7 bases between them. The CDR3 has 14 residues. Germline CDR1 is SNHLY and CDR2 is FYNNEI. The CDR3 nucleotides are TGTGCCAGCAGTGGAGGGGGTAGCAATCAGCCCCAGCATTTT. Protein: CASSGGGSNQPQHF. Full variable domain (rest looked up from reference TRBV2 and TRBJ1-5): EPEVTQTPSHQVTQMGQEVILRCVPISNHLYFYWYRQILGQKVEFLVSFYNNEISEKSEIFDDQFSVERPDGSNFTLKIRSTKLEDSAMYFCASSGGGSNQPQHFGDGTRLSIL.

The V call is TRBV6-2 or TRBV6-3, the J call TRBJ2-2, with a weak D call TRBD2 (6 bases). The CDR3 consists of 18 residues. Trimming stripped 2 bases from V and 1 base from J, with 17 bases between. Germline assignment: CDR1 MNHEY and CDR2 SVGEGT. CDR3 loop: CASSYDSLTRRNTGELFF. The CDR3 nucleotides read TGTGCCAGCAGTTACGACTCCCTGACTAGGAGGAACACCGGGGAGCTGTTTTTT.